Listed below are T cell receptor beta chains from one sample, sequenced in a study of Tregs in tolerant kidney transplant recipients. Generated by immunoSEQ multiplex PCR, the TCRdb table keeps only in-frame clones and is missing some. The sample has 70,000 to 95,000 clones, approximately 89% seen once. Material: Tregs from blood, obtained before the transplant. These receptors all stem from a human donor who received a combined kidney and bone marrow transplant. CDR3s include the opening cysteine and the closing phenylalanine or tryptophan. Fields, in order: V gene, J gene, CDR3 protein.

>TRBV6-5|TRBJ1-1
CASSYSAVNTEAFF
>TRBV7-3|TRBJ2-1
CASSSGTSGYEQFF
>TRBV9|TRBJ2-1
CASSVTVAGGRNEQFF
>TRBV28|TRBJ1-5
CASSLDRTGGGNQPQHF
>TRBV5-3|TRBJ2-7
CARSQELGGYEQYF
>TRBV7-2|TRBJ2-7
CASSLIPRVQQYF
>TRBV2|TRBJ1-5
CASNRLEGQPQHF
>TRBV15|TRBJ1-5
CATSRGLVNQPQHF
>TRBV18|TRBJ1-1
CASSPGQTGDTEAFF
>TRBV28|TRBJ2-2
CASRTSGRNTGELFF
>TRBV29-1|TRBJ2-5
CSVDKAQETQYF
>TRBV28|TRBJ2-7
CASSTTTKQYF
>TRBV28|TRBJ1-4
CASSLGGIDEKLFF
>TRBV28|TRBJ2-7
CASSHRTDEQYF
>TRBV6-5|-
CASRRVLASGEQYF
>TRBV4-3|TRBJ1-1
CASSQTVIGYPEAFF
>TRBV7-9|TRBJ1-1
CASSPGRGSSEAFF
>TRBV5-4|TRBJ2-3
CASSLPPLGGPDTQYF
>TRBV5-1|TRBJ2-5
CASTVAGEETQYF
>TRBV27|TRBJ1-4
CASSLTLNEKLFF
>TRBV5-5|TRBJ1-5
CASSAWTGEGQPQHF
>TRBV10-1|TRBJ2-2
CASSNGTSSTNTGELFF
>TRBV7-3|TRBJ1-1
CASRVTGESGEAFF
>TRBV5-1|TRBJ1-2
CASSRPTDDRGGYTF
>TRBV29-1|TRBJ2-5
CSVEEVGTSGSGPQETQYF
>TRBV2|TRBJ1-1
CASRWTGQNTEAFF
>TRBV27|TRBJ2-3
CASSFSGFLYDTQYF
>TRBV27|TRBJ2-3
CASSLAPPRLAGLTDTQYF
>TRBV2|TRBJ2-1
CASGGGSGRGMFF
>TRBV18|TRBJ2-6
CASSPRQGTGANVLTF
>TRBV4-3|TRBJ2-3
CASSQRLPDTQYF
>TRBV7-8|TRBJ2-1
CASSLVGVLDEQFF
>TRBV19|TRBJ2-6
CASRDGAGANVLTF
>TRBV29-1|TRBJ2-2
CSVGLDRNTGELFF
>TRBV5-1|TRBJ1-1
CASSLGHERAEAFF
>TRBV7-9|TRBJ2-7
CASSLVASSEQYF
>TRBV28|TRBJ2-3
CASSLSGRAEYTQYF
>TRBV27|TRBJ1-5
CASRKQGAGNQPQHF
>TRBV28|TRBJ2-7
CASSYTSRRYAYEQYF
>TRBV7-9|TRBJ1-1
CASSFSLNTEAFF
>TRBV2|TRBJ1-4
CASSEDVSQGEKLFF
>TRBV18|TRBJ1-2
CASSRDRPDYGYTF
>TRBV5-1|TRBJ2-7
CASSLGLAETYEQYF
>TRBV28|TRBJ2-7
CASSLGGWGYEQYF
>TRBV15|TRBJ1-1
CATSLKTGSTEAFF
>TRBV6-5|TRBJ2-7
CASSEPASRYEQYF
>TRBV7-2|TRBJ2-7
CASSFQSGKSSYEQYF
>TRBV27|TRBJ2-5
CASTTGGQETQYF
>TRBV7-3|TRBJ2-2
CASSLNRETGELFF
>TRBV7-3|TRBJ1-1
CASSLKGGTEAFF
>TRBV10-2|TRBJ2-7
CASSSTSGRYEQYF
>TRBV25-1|TRBJ2-3
CASSAVGNLGDTQYF
>TRBV27|TRBJ1-5
CASSGEYSNQPQHF
>TRBV11-2|TRBJ1-2
CASSLVGQENYGYTF